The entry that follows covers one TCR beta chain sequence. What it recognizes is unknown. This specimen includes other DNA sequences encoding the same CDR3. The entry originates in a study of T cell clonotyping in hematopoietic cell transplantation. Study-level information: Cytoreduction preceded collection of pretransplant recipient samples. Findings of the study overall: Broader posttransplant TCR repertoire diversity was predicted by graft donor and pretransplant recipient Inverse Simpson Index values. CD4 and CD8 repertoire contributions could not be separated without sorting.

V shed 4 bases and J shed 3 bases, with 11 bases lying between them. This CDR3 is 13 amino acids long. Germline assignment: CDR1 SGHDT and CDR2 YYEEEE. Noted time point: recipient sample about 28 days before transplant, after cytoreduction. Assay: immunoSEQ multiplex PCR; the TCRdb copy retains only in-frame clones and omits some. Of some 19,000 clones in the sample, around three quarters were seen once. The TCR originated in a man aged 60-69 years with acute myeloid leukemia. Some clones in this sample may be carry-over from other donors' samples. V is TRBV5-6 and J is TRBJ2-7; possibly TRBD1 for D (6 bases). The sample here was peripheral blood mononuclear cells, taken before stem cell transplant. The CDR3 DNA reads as TGTGCCAGCAGCGTGGACAGCCGCTACGAGCAGTACTTC. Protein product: CASSVDSRYEQYF.